Reported below is one T cell receptor beta chain. The data were produced by immunoSEQ multiplex PCR, yet TCRdb's version contains in-frame clones alone and is incomplete. The sample contains 100,000 to 150,000 clones, over 80% of which appear only once. The entry originates in a study of control samples from healthy donors and cancer patients. Germline loops: CDR1 MDHEN, CDR2 SYDVKM. Between the trimmed V and J ends, which lost 7 bases and 3 bases, there was a span of 16 bases. The CDR3 sequence is 15 residues long. The sequenced material came from PBMCs. The chain has TRBV28 and TRBJ1-3; D perhaps matches TRBD1 (5 bases). This TCR derives from an elderly man with head and neck cancer. This chain's CDR3 is CASNFRDGGGNTIYF. In nucleotides, the CDR3 is TGTGCCAGCAACTTCAGGGACGGTGGTGGAAACACCATATATTTT.